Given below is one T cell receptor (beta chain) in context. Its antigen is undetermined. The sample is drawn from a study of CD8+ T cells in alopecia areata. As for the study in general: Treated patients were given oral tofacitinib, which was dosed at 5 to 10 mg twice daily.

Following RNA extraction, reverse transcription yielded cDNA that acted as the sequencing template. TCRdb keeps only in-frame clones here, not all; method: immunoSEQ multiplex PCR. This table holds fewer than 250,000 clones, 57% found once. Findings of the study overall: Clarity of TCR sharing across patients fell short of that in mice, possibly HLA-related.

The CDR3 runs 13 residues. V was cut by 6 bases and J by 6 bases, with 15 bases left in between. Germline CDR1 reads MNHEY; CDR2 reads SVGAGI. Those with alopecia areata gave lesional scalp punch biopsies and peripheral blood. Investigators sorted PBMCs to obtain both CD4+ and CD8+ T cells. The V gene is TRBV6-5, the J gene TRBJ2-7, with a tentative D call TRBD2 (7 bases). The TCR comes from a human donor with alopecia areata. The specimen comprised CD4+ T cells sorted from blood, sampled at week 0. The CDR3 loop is CASSGGGVREQYF. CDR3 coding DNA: TGTGCCAGCAGCGGAGGGGGGGTACGCGAGCAGTACTTC.